This T cell receptor (beta chain) was identified in a study of blood T cell repertoires in COVID-19. Study-wide context: Sources were T cells, B-cell-depleted T cells, or PBMCs; the material itself was cDNA or gDNA.

Trimming pared 6 bases from V and 6 bases from J, leaving 9 bases between. Germline V gives CDR1 KGHSH, CDR2 LQKENI. The CDR3 has 13 residues. The method was immunoSEQ multiplex PCR; TCRdb's version includes in-frame clones alone and lacks a portion of them. The sample lists 350,000 or so clones, approximately 91% occurring once. Specimen: PBMCs or T cells enriched from blood (not recorded which). The receptor comes from a woman aged 30 to 39 who had been exposed to COVID-19. The gene calls are TRBV18 and TRBJ1-6; D is perhaps TRBD1 (6 bases). CDR3 amino acids: CASSSDSNSPLHF. For the CDR3, the DNA is TGTGCCAGCTCGTCGGACAGTAATTCACCCCTCCACTTT.